Listed below are T cell receptor beta chains from one sample, sequenced in a study of breast tumors, draining lymph nodes, adjacent tissues. From the multiplex PCR reads, TCRdb called clonotypes with MiXCR, one entry per CDR3 protein. Of 180,000 or so distinct CDR3 sequences detected, approximately 31% appear once; the ten largest clones hold about 4.5%. The specimen was axillary lymph node tissue. These receptors all come from a female donor with breast cancer. Some clones in this sample may be carry-over from other donors' samples. Each CDR3 is given with its conserved first and last residue. A D gene is named only where the DNA matches it firmly. Clone size is given for some rows only: seen once, a few or many times, or a class if the clone is expanded.

TRBD1 | 14 | - | TRBJ1-1 | TRBV30 | TGTGCCTGGGGAGGGGGCAGGGGATCCCGGGAAGCTTTCTTT | CAWGGGRGSREAFF
- | 15 | - | TRBJ2-5 | TRBV7-8 | TGCGCCAGCAGCCCACGTTGGGGCGGGGAAGAGACCCAGTACTTC | CASSPRWGGEETQYF
TRBD1 | 17 | many | TRBJ1-5 | TRBV19 | TGTGCCAGTAGTAGTCTCGGGACAGGGGGGGAAAATCAGCCCCAGCATTTT | CASSSLGTGGENQPQHF
- | 17 | many | TRBJ2-5 | TRBV5-8 | TGTGCCAGCAGCTTGAATCTCGGGGACCCTACTCAAGAGACCCAGTACTTC | CASSLNLGDPTQETQYF
- | 16 | once | TRBJ1-2 | TRBV15 | TGTGCCACCAGCAGAGATGTGGTGGGCGGGGGGAATGGCTACACCTTC | CATSRDVVGGGNGYTF
TRBD2 | 17 | - | TRBJ2-5 | TRBV6-5 | TGTGCCAGCAGTCGCGGGACTAGCGGGCCCGGGATAGAGACCCAGTACTTC | CASSRGTSGPGIETQYF
- | 17 | many | TRBJ2-2 | TRBV12-3/TRBV12-4 | TGTGCCAGCAGCTCGGACGTCTCCCTCCTAGGCACCGGGGAGCTGTTTTTT | CASSSDVSLLGTGELFF
- | 12 | many | TRBJ2-1 | TRBV7-2 | TGTGCCAGCAGCTTTGGCGTCAATGAGCAGTTCTTC | CASSFGVNEQFF
TRBD1 | 16 | few | TRBJ2-7 | TRBV6-2/TRBV6-3 | TGTGCCAGCAGAAACTCCTGGGACAGGGGCACCTACGAGCAGTACTTC | CASRNSWDRGTYEQYF
TRBD1 | 17 | many | TRBJ1-4 | TRBV4-1 | TGCGCCAGCAGCCAAGGGGCCTCGACAGGGAGGAATGAAAAACTGTTTTTT | CASSQGASTGRNEKLFF
- | 13 | - | TRBJ1-2 | TRBV7-9 | TGTGCCAGCGGCTTAGGGGTTAGCTGTGGCTACACCTTC | CASGLGVSCGYTF
- | 12 | many | TRBJ2-5 | TRBV28 | TGTGCCAGCAGGCAAAGGGAAGAGACCCAGTACTTC | CASRQREETQYF
- | 15 | many | TRBJ2-5 | TRBV7-9 | TGTGCCAGCAGCTTAGAACGGGGTAGGGAAGAGACCCAGTACTTC | CASSLERGREETQYF
- | 12 | many | TRBJ1-3 | TRBV7-9 | TGTGCCAGCAGCCCATCTGGAAACACCATATATTTT | CASSPSGNTIYF
- | 16 | - | TRBJ2-1 | TRBV18 | TGTGCCAGCTCACCCGTAGGAGCGGACCTAAACAATGAGCAGTTCTTC | CASSPVGADLNNEQFF
TRBD1 | 15 | many | TRBJ1-2 | TRBV11-2 | TGTGCCAGCAGCACGGACAGGTCAGCTAACTATGGCTACACCTTC | CASSTDRSANYGYTF
- | 18 | - | TRBJ1-5 | TRBV4-2 | TGTGCCAGCAGTGCTAACCTAGCGGGGGGGACCTACAATCAGCCCCAGCATTTT | CASSANLAGGTYNQPQHF
- | 16 | - | TRBJ1-1 | TRBV5-1 | TGTGCCAGTAGTGCCCCCAGGAGGGGCCAGAACACTGAAGCTTTCTTT | CASSAPRRGQNTEAFF
- | 14 | many | TRBJ1-5 | TRBV19 | TGTGCCAGTAGTCCTCGGGGGGGGCGGCAGCCCCAGCATTTT | CASSPRGGRQPQHF
- | 15 | many | TRBJ2-7 | TRBV20-1 | TGCAGTGCTAGTGGAGGGCAAGCCCAGGCCCACGAGCAGTACTTC | CSASGGQAQAHEQYF
- | 14 | few | TRBJ1-1 | TRBV10-3 | TGTGCCATCAAGGGTAGGGAGGAAGGGACTGAAGCTTTCTTT | CAIKGREEGTEAFF
- | 15 | many | TRBJ1-5 | TRBV20-1 | TGCAGTGCTAGAGATGGGGCAGGGAACAATCAGCCCCAGCATTTT | CSARDGAGNNQPQHF
TRBD2 | 15 | - | TRBJ2-1 | TRBV25-1 | TGTGCCAGCAGCCAGACTAGCGGGAGGCCCAATGAGCAGTTCTTC | CASSQTSGRPNEQFF
TRBD1 | 13 | many | TRBJ2-7 | TRBV20-1 | TGCAGTGCTAGGCTCCAGGGGGCCTACGAGCAGTACTTC | CSARLQGAYEQYF
- | 13 | - | TRBJ2-3 | TRBV5-6 | TGTGCCAGCAGCTCGAAGGCCGCAGATACGCAGTATTTT | CASSSKAADTQYF
TRBD2 | 15 | once | TRBJ2-5 | TRBV7-7 | TGTGCTAGCTCCAATAGCGGGAGGGCCGTAGAGACCCAGTACTTC | CASSNSGRAVETQYF
TRBD1 | 13 | many | TRBJ2-5 | TRBV7-8 | TGTGCCAGCAGCCCAGACAGGGCGGAGACCCAGTACTTC | CASSPDRAETQYF
- | 15 | many | TRBJ1-5 | TRBV11-2 | TGTGCCAGCAGCTCCTCGCTGTATAGCAATCAGCCCCAGCATTTT | CASSSSLYSNQPQHF
- | 15 | - | TRBJ1-4 | TRBV18 | TGTGCCAGCTCACCAGGGGGATCCCGGAGTGAAAAACTGTTTTTT | CASSPGGSRSEKLFF
- | 14 | - | TRBJ2-5 | TRBV18 | TGTGCCAGCTCACCAGGAGCGGCCCAAGGGACCCAGTACTTC | CASSPGAAQGTQYF